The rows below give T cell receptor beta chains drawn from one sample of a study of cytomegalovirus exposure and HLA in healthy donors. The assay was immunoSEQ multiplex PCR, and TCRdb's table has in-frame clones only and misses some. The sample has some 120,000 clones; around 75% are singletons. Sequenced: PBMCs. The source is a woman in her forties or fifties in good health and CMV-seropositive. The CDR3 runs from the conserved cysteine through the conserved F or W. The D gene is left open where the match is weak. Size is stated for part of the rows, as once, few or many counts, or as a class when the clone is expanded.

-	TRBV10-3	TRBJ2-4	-	CAISPEGTVKNIQYF	TGTGCCATCAGCCCGGAGGGGACAGTTAAAAACATTCAGTACTTC
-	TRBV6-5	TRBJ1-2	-	CASSYSNANYGYTF	TGTGCCAGCAGTTACTCCAATGCTAACTATGGCTACACCTTC
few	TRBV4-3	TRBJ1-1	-	CASSQENSPGTEAFF	TGCGCCAGCAGCCAAGAGAACAGCCCAGGGACTGAAGCTTTCTTT
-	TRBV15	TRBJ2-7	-	CATSRGGQGRVEQYF	TGTGCCACCAGCAGAGGGGGCCAGGGGAGAGTCGAGCAGTACTTC
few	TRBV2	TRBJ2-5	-	CASSAQGYEETQYF	TGTGCCAGCAGTGCCCAGGGATACGAAGAGACCCAGTACTTC
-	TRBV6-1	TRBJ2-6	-	CASSPGSGANVLTF	TGTGCCAGCAGCCCGGGCTCTGGGGCCAACGTCCTGACTTTC
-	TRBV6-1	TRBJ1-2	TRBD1	CASRRTGDPYGYTF	TGTGCCAGCAGACGGACAGGGGACCCCTATGGCTACACCTTC
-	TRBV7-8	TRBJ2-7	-	CASSLGTSEQYF	TGTGCCAGCAGCTTAGGCACTAGCGAGCAGTACTTC
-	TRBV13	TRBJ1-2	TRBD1	CASSLASDRGLSYGYTF	TGTGCCAGCAGCTTAGCGTCGGACAGGGGCCTATCCTATGGCTACACCTTC
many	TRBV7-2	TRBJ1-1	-	CASSTLAGDEAFF	TGTGCCAGCAGCACCCTGGCGGGGGACGAAGCTTTCTTT
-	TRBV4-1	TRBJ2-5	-	CASSQGRLETQYF	TGCGCCAGCAGCCAAGGGCGGTTAGAGACCCAGTACTTC
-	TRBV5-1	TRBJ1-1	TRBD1	CASSPQPAGGGTEAFF	TGCGCCAGCAGCCCCCAACCAGCAGGGGGTGGTACTGAAGCTTTCTTT
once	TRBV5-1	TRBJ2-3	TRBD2	CASSPKLAASTDTQYF	TGCGCCAGCAGCCCCAAACTAGCGGCCAGCACAGATACGCAGTATTTT
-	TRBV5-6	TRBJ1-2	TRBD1	CASSFGQGSYGYTF	TGTGCCAGCAGCTTCGGACAGGGGAGCTATGGCTACACCTTC
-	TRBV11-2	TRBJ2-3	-	CASRTTSTDTQYF	TGTGCCAGCAGAACGACTAGCACAGATACGCAGTATTTT
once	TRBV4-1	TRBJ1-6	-	CASSQMETGNSPLHF	TGCGCCAGCAGCCAAATGGAGACGGGAAATTCACCCCTCCACTTT
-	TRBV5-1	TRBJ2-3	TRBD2	CASSLTRGTTSGSTDTQYF	TGCGCCAGCAGCTTGACCCGGGGTACGACTAGCGGGAGCACAGATACGCAGTATTTT
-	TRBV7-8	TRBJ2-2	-	CASSSWRGKGAGELFF	TGTGCCAGCAGCTCCTGGAGAGGGAAGGGGGCCGGGGAGCTGTTTTTT
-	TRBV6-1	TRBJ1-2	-	CASSRAGKNNYGYTF	TGTGCCAGCAGCCGGGCAGGGAAGAATAACTATGGCTACACCTTC
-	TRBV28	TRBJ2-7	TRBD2	CASPPSIGGVGYEQYF	TGTGCCAGCCCGCCGTCGATTGGGGGGGTAGGCTACGAGCAGTACTTC
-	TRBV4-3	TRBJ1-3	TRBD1	CASSQALGQTSGNTIYF	TGCGCCAGCAGCCAAGCCCTGGGACAGACCTCTGGAAACACCATATATTTT
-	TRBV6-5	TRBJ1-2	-	CASSSTGQAYQVGYTF	TGTGCCAGCAGTTCTACAGGACAAGCCTATCAGGTCGGCTACACCTTC
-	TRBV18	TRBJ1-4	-	CASSPPARRDEKLFF	TGTGCCAGCTCACCTCCCGCCCGGAGGGACGAAAAACTGTTTTTT
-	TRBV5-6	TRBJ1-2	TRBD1	CASSQPGTGGRGYTF	TGTGCCAGCAGCCAGCCCGGGACAGGGGGCCGTGGCTACACCTTC
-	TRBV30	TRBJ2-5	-	CAWSVQVETQYF	TGTGCCTGGAGTGTACAAGTAGAGACCCAGTACTTC
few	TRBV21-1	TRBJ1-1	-	CASSKRDSCFEAFF	TGTGCCAGCAGCAAAAGGGACAGTTGTTTTGAAGCTTTCTTT
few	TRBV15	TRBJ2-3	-	CATSRDPRADTQYF	TGTGCCACCAGCAGAGATCCCCGGGCAGATACGCAGTATTTT
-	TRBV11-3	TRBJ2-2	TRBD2	CASSPEVGRGGELFF	TGTGCCAGCAGCCCAGAAGTCGGGAGGGGCGGGGAGCTGTTTTTT
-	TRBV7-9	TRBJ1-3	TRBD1	CASSRGRGLGNTIYF	TGTGCCAGCAGCCGGGGAAGGGGGCTTGGAAACACCATATATTTT
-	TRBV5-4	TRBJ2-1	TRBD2	CASSPLAGGPLMYNEQFF	TGTGCCAGCAGCCCATTAGCGGGAGGGCCCCTAATGTACAATGAGCAGTTCTTC
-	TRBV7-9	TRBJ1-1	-	CASNVPGHSEEAFF	TGTGCCAGCAACGTCCCGGGACATAGTGAGGAAGCTTTCTTT
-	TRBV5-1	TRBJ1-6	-	CASSLATRQGSSPLHF	TGCGCCAGCAGCTTGGCCACAAGGCAGGGCAGTTCACCCCTCCACTTT
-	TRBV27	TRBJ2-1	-	CASSLPGQEQFF	TGTGCCAGCAGTTTACCCGGACAGGAGCAGTTCTTC
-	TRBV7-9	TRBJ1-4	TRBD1	CASSFGQGGEKLFF	TGTGCCAGCAGCTTCGGACAGGGAGGGGAAAAACTGTTTTTT
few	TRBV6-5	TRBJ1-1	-	CASSYGITGVSEAFF	TGTGCCAGCAGTTACGGTATTACGGGGGTTTCTGAAGCTTTCTTT
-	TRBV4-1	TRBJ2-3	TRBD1	CASSHHPPGQDRTDTQYF	TGCGCCAGCAGCCACCACCCGCCGGGACAGGACCGCACAGATACGCAGTATTTT
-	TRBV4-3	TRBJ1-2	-	CASSQERGRGYTF	TGCGCCAGCAGCCAAGAAAGGGGTCGGGGCTACACCTTC
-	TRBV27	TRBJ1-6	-	CASSSPTGSPLHF	TGTGCCAGCAGTTCACCTACGGGTTCACCCCTCCACTTT
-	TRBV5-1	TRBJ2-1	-	CASRQASYNEQFF	TGCGCCAGCAGGCAGGCCTCCTACAATGAGCAGTTCTTC